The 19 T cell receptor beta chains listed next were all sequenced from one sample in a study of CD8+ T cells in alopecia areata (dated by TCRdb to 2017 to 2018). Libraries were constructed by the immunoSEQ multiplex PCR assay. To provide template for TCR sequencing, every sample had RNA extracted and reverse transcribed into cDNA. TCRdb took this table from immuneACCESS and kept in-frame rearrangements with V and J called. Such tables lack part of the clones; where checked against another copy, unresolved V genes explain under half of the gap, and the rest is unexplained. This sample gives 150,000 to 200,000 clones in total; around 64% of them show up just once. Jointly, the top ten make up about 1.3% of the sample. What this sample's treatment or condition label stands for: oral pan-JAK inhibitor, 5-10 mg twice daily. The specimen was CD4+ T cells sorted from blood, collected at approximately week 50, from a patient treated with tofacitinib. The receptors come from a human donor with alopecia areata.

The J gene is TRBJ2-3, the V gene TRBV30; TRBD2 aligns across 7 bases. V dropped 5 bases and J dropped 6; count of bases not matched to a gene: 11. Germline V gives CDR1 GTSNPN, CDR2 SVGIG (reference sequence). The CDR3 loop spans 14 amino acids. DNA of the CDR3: TGTGCCTGGGCCGGTCGGGAGGTCGGTGATACGCAGTATTTT. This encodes CAWAGREVGDTQYF.

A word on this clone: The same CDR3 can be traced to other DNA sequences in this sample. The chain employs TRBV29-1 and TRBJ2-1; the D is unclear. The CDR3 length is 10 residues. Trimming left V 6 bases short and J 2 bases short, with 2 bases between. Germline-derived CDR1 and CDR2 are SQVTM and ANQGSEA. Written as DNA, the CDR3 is TGCAGCGTGACCTACAATGAGCAGTTCTTC. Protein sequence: CSVTYNEQFF.

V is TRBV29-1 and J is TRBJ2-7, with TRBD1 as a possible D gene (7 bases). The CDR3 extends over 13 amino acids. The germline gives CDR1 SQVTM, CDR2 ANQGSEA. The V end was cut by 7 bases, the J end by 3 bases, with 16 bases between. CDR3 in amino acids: CSAQPQGGYEQYF. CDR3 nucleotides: TGCAGCGCCCAACCCCAGGGGGGCTACGAGCAGTACTTC.

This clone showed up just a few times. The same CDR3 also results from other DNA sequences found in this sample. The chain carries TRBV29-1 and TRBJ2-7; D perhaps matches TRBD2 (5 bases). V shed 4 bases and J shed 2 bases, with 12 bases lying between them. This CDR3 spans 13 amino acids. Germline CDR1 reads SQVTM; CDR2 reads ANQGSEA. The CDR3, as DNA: TGCAGCGTTGCGGGAACGGTAACCTACGAGCAGTACTTC. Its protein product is CSVAGTVTYEQYF.

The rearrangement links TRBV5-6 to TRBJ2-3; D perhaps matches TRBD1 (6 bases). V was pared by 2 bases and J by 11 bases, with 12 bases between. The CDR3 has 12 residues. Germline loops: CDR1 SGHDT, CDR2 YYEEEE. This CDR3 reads CASSFSGQKQYF. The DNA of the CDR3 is TGTGCCAGCAGCTTTTCTGGACAGAAGCAGTATTTT.

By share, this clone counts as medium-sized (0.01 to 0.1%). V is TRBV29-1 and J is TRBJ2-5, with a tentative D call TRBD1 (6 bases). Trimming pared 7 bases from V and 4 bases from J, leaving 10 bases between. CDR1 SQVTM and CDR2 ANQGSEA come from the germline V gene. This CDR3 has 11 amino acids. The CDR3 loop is CSGGQSETQYF. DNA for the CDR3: TGCAGCGGCGGACAGTCAGAGACCCAGTACTTC.

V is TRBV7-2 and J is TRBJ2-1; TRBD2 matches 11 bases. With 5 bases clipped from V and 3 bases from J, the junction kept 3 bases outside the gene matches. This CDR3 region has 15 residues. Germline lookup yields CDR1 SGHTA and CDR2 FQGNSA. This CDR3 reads CASSTGTSGYNEQFF. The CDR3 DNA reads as TGTGCCAGCAGCACCGGGACTAGCGGCTACAATGAGCAGTTCTTC.

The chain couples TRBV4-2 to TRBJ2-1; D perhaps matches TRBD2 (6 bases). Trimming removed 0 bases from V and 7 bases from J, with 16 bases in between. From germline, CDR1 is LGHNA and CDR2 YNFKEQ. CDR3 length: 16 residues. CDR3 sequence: CASSQDNGTPTNEQFF. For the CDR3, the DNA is TGTGCCAGCAGCCAAGACAACGGGACTCCTACAAATGAGCAGTTCTTC.

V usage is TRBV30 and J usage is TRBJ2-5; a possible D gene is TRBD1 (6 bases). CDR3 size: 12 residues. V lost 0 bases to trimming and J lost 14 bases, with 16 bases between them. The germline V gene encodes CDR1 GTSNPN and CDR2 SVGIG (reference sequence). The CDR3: CAWSVWGPSPYF. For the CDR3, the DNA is TGTGCCTGGAGTGTTTGGGGGCCGAGTCCCTACTTC.

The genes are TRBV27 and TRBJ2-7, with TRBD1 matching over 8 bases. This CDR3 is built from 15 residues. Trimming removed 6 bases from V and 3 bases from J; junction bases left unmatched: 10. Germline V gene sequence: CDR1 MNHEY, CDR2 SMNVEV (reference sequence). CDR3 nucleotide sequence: TGTGCCAGCAGCCCGCTCACGACAGGGGACTACGAGCAGTACTTC. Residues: CASSPLTTGDYEQYF.

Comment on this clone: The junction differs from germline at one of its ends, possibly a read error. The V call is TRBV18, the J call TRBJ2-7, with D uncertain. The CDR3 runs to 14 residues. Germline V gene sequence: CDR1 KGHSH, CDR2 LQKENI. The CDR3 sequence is CASSPAPGTDEQYF. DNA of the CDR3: TGCGCCAGCTCACCCGCCCCCGGAACTGACGAGCAGTACTTC.

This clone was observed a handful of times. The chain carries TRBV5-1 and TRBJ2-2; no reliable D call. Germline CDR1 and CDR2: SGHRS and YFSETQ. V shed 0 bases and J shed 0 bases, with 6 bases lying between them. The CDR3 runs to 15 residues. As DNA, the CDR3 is TGCGCCAGCAGCTTGGAGGCAGCGAACACCGGGGAGCTGTTTTTT. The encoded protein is CASSLEAANTGELFF.

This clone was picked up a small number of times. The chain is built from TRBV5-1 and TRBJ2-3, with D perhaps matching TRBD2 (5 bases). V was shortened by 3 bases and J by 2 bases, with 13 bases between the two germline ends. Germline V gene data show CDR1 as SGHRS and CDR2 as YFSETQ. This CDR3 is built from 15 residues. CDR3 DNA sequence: TGCGCCAGCAGCTCCGAGCGGAATCCCACAGATACGCAGTATTTT. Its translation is CASSSERNPTDTQYF.

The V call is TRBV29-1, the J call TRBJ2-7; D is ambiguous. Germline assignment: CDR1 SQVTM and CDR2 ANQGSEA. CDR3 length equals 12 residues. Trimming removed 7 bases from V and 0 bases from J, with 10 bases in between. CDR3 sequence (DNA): TGCAGCGCGATACTGAGCTCCTACGAGCAGTACTTC. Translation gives CSAILSSYEQYF.

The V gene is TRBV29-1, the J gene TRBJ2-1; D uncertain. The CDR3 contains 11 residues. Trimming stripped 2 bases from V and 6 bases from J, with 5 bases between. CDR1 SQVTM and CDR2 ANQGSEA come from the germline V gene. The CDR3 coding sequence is TGCAGCGTTGAAACGGGCAATGAGCAGTTCTTC. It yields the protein CSVETGNEQFF.

CDR3 residues: CATSREQGFKLFF. The CDR3 DNA reads TGTGCCACCAGCAGAGAACAGGGCTTTAAACTGTTTTTT. The chain carries TRBV15 and TRBJ1-4, with TRBD1 as a possible D gene (6 bases). The CDR3 is made up of 13 amino acids. The ends were cut back, 0 bases at V and 11 bases at J, with 10 bases in the middle. The germline gives CDR1 LNHNV, CDR2 YYDKDF (reference sequence).

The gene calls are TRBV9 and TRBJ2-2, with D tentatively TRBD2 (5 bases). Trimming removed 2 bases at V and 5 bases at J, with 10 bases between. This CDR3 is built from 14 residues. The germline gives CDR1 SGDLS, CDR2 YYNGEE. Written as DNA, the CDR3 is TGTGCCAGCAGCGTCGGGGATGGGACCGGGGAGCTGTTTTTT. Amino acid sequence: CASSVGDGTGELFF.

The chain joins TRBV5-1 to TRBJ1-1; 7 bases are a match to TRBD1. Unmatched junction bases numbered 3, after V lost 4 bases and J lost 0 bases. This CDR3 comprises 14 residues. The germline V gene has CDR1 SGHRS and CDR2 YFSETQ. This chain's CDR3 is CASSEGQVNTEAFF. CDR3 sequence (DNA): TGCGCCAGCAGCGAAGGACAGGTGAACACTGAAGCTTTCTTT.

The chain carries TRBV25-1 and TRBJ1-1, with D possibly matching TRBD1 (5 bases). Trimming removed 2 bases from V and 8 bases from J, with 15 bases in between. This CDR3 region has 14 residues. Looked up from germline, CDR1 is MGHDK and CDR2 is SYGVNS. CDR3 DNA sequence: TGTGCCAGCAGTGAAGGGGGAGCGGTTAGAGAAGCTTTCTTT. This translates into CASSEGGAVREAFF.